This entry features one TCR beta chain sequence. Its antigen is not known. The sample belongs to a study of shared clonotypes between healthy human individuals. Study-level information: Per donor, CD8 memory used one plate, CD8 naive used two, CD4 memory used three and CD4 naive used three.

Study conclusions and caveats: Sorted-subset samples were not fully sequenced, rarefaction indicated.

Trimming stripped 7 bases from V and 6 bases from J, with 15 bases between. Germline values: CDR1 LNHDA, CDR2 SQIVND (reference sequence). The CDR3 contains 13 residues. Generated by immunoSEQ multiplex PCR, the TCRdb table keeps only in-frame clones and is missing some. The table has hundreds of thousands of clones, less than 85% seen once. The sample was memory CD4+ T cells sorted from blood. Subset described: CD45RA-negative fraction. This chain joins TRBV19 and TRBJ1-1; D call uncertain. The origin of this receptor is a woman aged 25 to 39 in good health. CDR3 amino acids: CASILRGAAEAFF. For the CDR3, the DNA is TGTGCCAGTATCCTCCGGGGTGCAGCTGAAGCTTTCTTT.